This T cell receptor beta chain was recovered during a study of metastatic and nonmetastatic thyroid tumors. With MiXCR, TCRdb called clones anew from the PCR reads. The sample holds about 15,000 clones, 23% seen once. The entire patient cohort was treatment-naive prior to thyroid surgery. CDR3 size: 11 residues. The V and J ends lost 6 bases and 8 bases respectively, with 7 bases between them. Looked up from germline, CDR1 is MNHNS and CDR2 is SASEGT. This clone was observed a handful of times. This TCR was sampled from a female donor with papillary thyroid cancer or a benign thyroid nodule (not recorded which). Some clones in this sample may be carry-over from other donors' samples. Sequences were obtained from tumor tissue. The J gene is TRBJ2-2, the V gene TRBV6-1, with a weak D call TRBD1 (5 bases). The CDR3 region has the DNA TGTGCCAGCAGACGACAGGGGGAGCTGTTTTTT. Its protein product is CASRRQGELFF.